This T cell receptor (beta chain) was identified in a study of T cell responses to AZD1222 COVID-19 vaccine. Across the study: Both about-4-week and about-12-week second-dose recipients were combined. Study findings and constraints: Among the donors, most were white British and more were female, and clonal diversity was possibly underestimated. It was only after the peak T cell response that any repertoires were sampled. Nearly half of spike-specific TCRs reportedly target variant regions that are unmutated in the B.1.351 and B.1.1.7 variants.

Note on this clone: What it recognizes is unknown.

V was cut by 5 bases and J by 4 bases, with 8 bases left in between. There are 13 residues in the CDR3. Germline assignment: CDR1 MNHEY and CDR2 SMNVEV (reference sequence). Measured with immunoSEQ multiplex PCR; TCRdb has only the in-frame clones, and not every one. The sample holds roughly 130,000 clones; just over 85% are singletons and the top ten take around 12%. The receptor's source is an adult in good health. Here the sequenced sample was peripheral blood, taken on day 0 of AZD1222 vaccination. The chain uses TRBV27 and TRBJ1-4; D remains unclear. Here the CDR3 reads CASSTVLNEKLFF. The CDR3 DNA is TGTGCCAGCAGTACCGTCCTTAATGAAAAACTGTTTTTT. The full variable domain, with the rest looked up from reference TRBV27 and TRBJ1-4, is EAQVTQNPRYLITVTGKKLTVTCSQNMNHEYMSWYRQDPGLGLRQIYYSMNVEVTDKGDVPEGYKVSRKEKRNFPLILESPSPNQTSLYFCASSTVLNEKLFFGSGTQLSVL.